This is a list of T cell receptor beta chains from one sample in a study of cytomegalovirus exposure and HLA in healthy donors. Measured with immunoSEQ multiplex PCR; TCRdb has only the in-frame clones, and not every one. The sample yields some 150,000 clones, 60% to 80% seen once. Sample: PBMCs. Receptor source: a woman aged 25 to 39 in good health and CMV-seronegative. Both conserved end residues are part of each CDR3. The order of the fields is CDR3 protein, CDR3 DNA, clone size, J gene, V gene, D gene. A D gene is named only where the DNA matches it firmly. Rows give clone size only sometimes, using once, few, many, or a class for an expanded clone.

CDR3 protein: CASSPLAGASEQYF; CDR3 DNA: TGTGCCAGCAGCCCACTAGCGGGGGCTTCCGAGCAGTACTTC; clone size: -; J gene: TRBJ2-7; V gene: TRBV2; D gene: TRBD2
CDR3 protein: CASSSPAGSYTEAFF; CDR3 DNA: TGTGCCAGCAGCTCCCCGGCAGGGTCGTACACTGAAGCTTTCTTT; clone size: -; J gene: TRBJ1-1; V gene: TRBV5-5; D gene: -
CDR3 protein: CASSLKGDNQPQHF; CDR3 DNA: TGTGCCAGCAGCTTAAAGGGGGACAATCAGCCCCAGCATTTT; clone size: -; J gene: TRBJ1-5; V gene: TRBV7-3; D gene: -
CDR3 protein: CASTRDRVTGELFF; CDR3 DNA: TGTGCCAGCACCCGGGACAGGGTAACCGGGGAGCTGTTTTTT; clone size: -; J gene: TRBJ2-2; V gene: TRBV6-1; D gene: TRBD1
CDR3 protein: CASAPSRGGGDRTDTQYF; CDR3 DNA: TGCGCCAGCGCCCCTTCCAGGGGCGGGGGAGATCGCACAGATACGCAGTATTTT; clone size: -; J gene: TRBJ2-3; V gene: TRBV4-3; D gene: -
CDR3 protein: CASRRTFPTDTQYF; CDR3 DNA: TGTGCCAGCAGAAGGACTTTCCCTACAGATACGCAGTATTTT; clone size: -; J gene: TRBJ2-3; V gene: TRBV6-1; D gene: -
CDR3 protein: CASSPGTSSSGANVLTF; CDR3 DNA: TGTGCCAGCAGTCCAGGGACTTCTAGCTCTGGGGCCAACGTCCTGACTTTC; clone size: -; J gene: TRBJ2-6; V gene: TRBV11-3; D gene: -
CDR3 protein: CASSQAGLGGNNEQFF; CDR3 DNA: TGTGCCAGCAGCCAGGCGGGACTAGGGGGGAACAATGAGCAGTTCTTC; clone size: -; J gene: TRBJ2-1; V gene: TRBV11-2; D gene: TRBD2
CDR3 protein: CASRKRGQETQYF; CDR3 DNA: TGTGCCAGTAGGAAAAGGGGGCAAGAGACCCAGTACTTC; clone size: few; J gene: TRBJ2-5; V gene: TRBV19; D gene: -
CDR3 protein: CASSANRDSNQPQHF; CDR3 DNA: TGTGCCAGCAGTGCAAACAGGGACAGCAATCAGCCCCAGCATTTT; clone size: -; J gene: TRBJ1-5; V gene: TRBV2; D gene: -
CDR3 protein: CASSPDSSYEQYF; CDR3 DNA: TGCGCCAGCAGCCCTGACAGTTCCTACGAGCAGTACTTC; clone size: few; J gene: TRBJ2-7; V gene: TRBV5-1; D gene: -
CDR3 protein: CASSPWTGVTEAFF; CDR3 DNA: TGTGCCAGTAGTCCGTGGACAGGGGTGACTGAAGCTTTCTTT; clone size: -; J gene: TRBJ1-1; V gene: TRBV19; D gene: TRBD1
CDR3 protein: CSLGQGGDGYTF; CDR3 DNA: TGCAGCCTAGGACAGGGGGGGGATGGCTACACCTTC; clone size: -; J gene: TRBJ1-2; V gene: TRBV29-1; D gene: TRBD1
CDR3 protein: CASSQDLTTGGQYF; CDR3 DNA: TGTGCCAGCAGCCAAGACCTAACTACCGGCGGGCAGTATTTT; clone size: -; J gene: TRBJ2-3; V gene: TRBV4-2; D gene: -
CDR3 protein: CASSIQQATNEKLFF; CDR3 DNA: TGTGCCAGTAGTATTCAACAGGCAACTAATGAAAAACTGTTTTTT; clone size: -; J gene: TRBJ1-4; V gene: TRBV19; D gene: -
CDR3 protein: CASSSGWHFNYGYTF; CDR3 DNA: TGTGCCAGCAGCTCGGGTTGGCATTTTAACTATGGCTACACCTTC; clone size: -; J gene: TRBJ1-2; V gene: TRBV5-6; D gene: -
CDR3 protein: CASSDTGGNYGYTF; CDR3 DNA: TGTGCCAGCAGTGATACAGGGGGCAACTATGGCTACACCTTC; clone size: few; J gene: TRBJ1-2; V gene: TRBV6-6; D gene: TRBD1
CDR3 protein: CASSLEAQDSNQPQHF; CDR3 DNA: TGCGCCAGCAGCTTGGAAGCCCAGGATAGCAATCAGCCCCAGCATTTT; clone size: -; J gene: TRBJ1-5; V gene: TRBV5-1; D gene: -
CDR3 protein: CASSVSGDRTPYGYTF; CDR3 DNA: TGTGCCAGCAGCGTAAGTGGGGACAGGACCCCCTATGGCTACACCTTC; clone size: -; J gene: TRBJ1-2; V gene: TRBV9; D gene: TRBD1
CDR3 protein: CASSLFPGGNTEAFF; CDR3 DNA: TGCGCCAGCAGCTTGTTTCCAGGGGGGAACACTGAAGCTTTCTTT; clone size: -; J gene: TRBJ1-1; V gene: TRBV5-1; D gene: TRBD1
CDR3 protein: CASSAVGGTDTQYF; CDR3 DNA: TGTGCCAGCAGTGCAGTGGGAGGCACAGATACGCAGTATTTT; clone size: -; J gene: TRBJ2-3; V gene: TRBV6-1; D gene: -
CDR3 protein: CASSYTGYQETQYF; CDR3 DNA: TGTGCCAGCAGCTACACAGGGTACCAAGAGACCCAGTACTTC; clone size: once; J gene: TRBJ2-5; V gene: TRBV5-4; D gene: -
CDR3 protein: CASGGTGVGYTF; CDR3 DNA: TGTGCCAGCGGTGGGACAGGGGTCGGCTACACCTTC; clone size: -; J gene: TRBJ1-2; V gene: TRBV7-9; D gene: TRBD1
CDR3 protein: CASSQSRDMNTEAFF; CDR3 DNA: TGTGCCAGCAGCCAATCCAGAGACATGAACACTGAAGCTTTCTTT; clone size: few; J gene: TRBJ1-1; V gene: TRBV6-6; D gene: -
CDR3 protein: CASSQDRVSRGGGYTF; CDR3 DNA: TGCGCCAGCAGCCAAGATCGAGTATCGAGGGGAGGCGGCTACACCTTC; clone size: -; J gene: TRBJ1-2; V gene: TRBV4-3; D gene: -
CDR3 protein: CATSSRTDNSNQPQHF; CDR3 DNA: TGTGCCACCAGCAGTAGGACAGACAATAGCAATCAGCCCCAGCATTTT; clone size: -; J gene: TRBJ1-5; V gene: TRBV15; D gene: -
CDR3 protein: CATSRDGNFGQYNEQFF; CDR3 DNA: TGTGCCACCAGCAGAGATGGGAACTTCGGACAGTATAATGAGCAGTTCTTC; clone size: -; J gene: TRBJ2-1; V gene: TRBV15; D gene: -
CDR3 protein: CASSTSGGTTDTQYF; CDR3 DNA: TGTGCCAGCAGTACTAGCGGGGGGACCACAGATACGCAGTATTTT; clone size: few; J gene: TRBJ2-3; V gene: TRBV11-2; D gene: TRBD2
CDR3 protein: CASSFTETNTEAFF; CDR3 DNA: TGTGCCAGCAGCTTTACAGAAACGAACACTGAAGCTTTCTTT; clone size: -; J gene: TRBJ1-1; V gene: TRBV11-1; D gene: -
CDR3 protein: CASSTRGTSGSSYEQYF; CDR3 DNA: TGTGCCAGCAGCACTAGAGGGACTAGCGGGAGCTCCTACGAGCAGTACTTC; clone size: few; J gene: TRBJ2-7; V gene: TRBV2; D gene: TRBD2
CDR3 protein: CASSLGLAGGRDEQFF; CDR3 DNA: TGTGCCAGCAGTTTGGGACTAGCGGGGGGGCGGGATGAGCAGTTCTTC; clone size: -; J gene: TRBJ2-1; V gene: TRBV6-5; D gene: TRBD2
CDR3 protein: CATSTGGSYGYTF; CDR3 DNA: TGTGCCACCAGCACGGGAGGGTCCTATGGCTACACCTTC; clone size: -; J gene: TRBJ1-2; V gene: TRBV15; D gene: -
CDR3 protein: CASSAGRGNSNQPQHF; CDR3 DNA: TGTGCCAGCAGTGCCGGCAGGGGGAATAGCAATCAGCCCCAGCATTTT; clone size: -; J gene: TRBJ1-5; V gene: TRBV6-1; D gene: TRBD1
CDR3 protein: CASSPRTGVVTEAFF; CDR3 DNA: TGTGCCAGCAGCCCCCGGACAGGGGTGGTCACTGAAGCTTTCTTT; clone size: -; J gene: TRBJ1-1; V gene: TRBV7-9; D gene: TRBD1
CDR3 protein: CASLSGGPASRLFF; CDR3 DNA: TGTGCCAGTCTAAGCGGGGGCCCTGCTTCAAGGCTGTTTTTT; clone size: -; J gene: TRBJ2-2; V gene: TRBV21-1; D gene: -
CDR3 protein: CASSLGLASSGNTIYF; CDR3 DNA: TGTGCCAGCAGCCTAGGACTTGCATCCTCTGGAAACACCATATATTTT; clone size: -; J gene: TRBJ1-3; V gene: TRBV5-4; D gene: -
CDR3 protein: CASSLGQGVNQPQHF; CDR3 DNA: TGTGCCAGCAGTTTGGGACAGGGAGTCAATCAGCCCCAGCATTTT; clone size: -; J gene: TRBJ1-5; V gene: TRBV2; D gene: TRBD1
CDR3 protein: CARSLAISQETQYF; CDR3 DNA: TGTGCCAGAAGCTTGGCTATAAGTCAAGAGACCCAGTACTTC; clone size: once; J gene: TRBJ2-5; V gene: TRBV5-3; D gene: -
CDR3 protein: CAWSVIGQGDEQYF; CDR3 DNA: TGTGCCTGGAGTGTAATTGGACAGGGGGACGAGCAGTACTTC; clone size: -; J gene: TRBJ2-7; V gene: TRBV30; D gene: TRBD1
CDR3 protein: CASSRPRPGYGYTF; CDR3 DNA: TGTGCCAGCAGTCGCCCCCGCCCGGGGTATGGCTACACCTTC; clone size: -; J gene: TRBJ1-2; V gene: TRBV7-2; D gene: -
CDR3 protein: CASTGRTGGLSNQPQHF; CDR3 DNA: TGTGCCAGTACCGGGAGGACAGGGGGCCTTAGCAATCAGCCCCAGCATTTT; clone size: -; J gene: TRBJ1-5; V gene: TRBV19; D gene: TRBD1